These 5 T cell receptor beta chains were sequenced from one sample in a study of shared T cell receptors in the human thymus. TCRdb's table, derived via immunoSEQ multiplex PCR, lists solely in-frame clones and lacks some. This sample has roughly 710,000 clones; 80% to 90% occur once, and the top ten carry roughly 0.01%. These data also featured in a second study, about human thymus T cells.

Sequencing was done on a sample of thymocytes. These receptors were taken from a girl less than two years old with a congenital heart defect.

This clone was counted once. The junction shows a germline mismatch at one end, possibly a read error. Other DNA sequences in this specimen translate into the identical CDR3. The chain joins TRBV5-1 to TRBJ1-2; 7 nucleotides match TRBD1. This CDR3 has 15 residues. Germline V gene data show CDR1 as SGHRS and CDR2 as YFSETQ. The CDR3 spells CASSLNRGSVGGYTF. Written as DNA, the CDR3 is TGCGCCAGTAGCTTGAACAGGGGCTCCGTTGGGGGCTACACCTTC.

The chain has TRBV6-1 and TRBJ1-6; 8 bases line up with TRBD1. The V gene's germline CDR1 is MNHNS and CDR2 SASEGT. The junction had 3 bases not matched to a gene; V was cut back by 7 bases and J by 7 bases. This CDR3 has 13 residues. CDR3 nucleotide sequence: TGTGCCAGCATAACAGGGGGAAATTCACCCCTCCACTTT. Its translation is CASITGGNSPLHF.

The chain is built from TRBV5-4 and TRBJ1-2; 7 nucleotides agree with TRBD1. Germline loops: CDR1 SGHNT, CDR2 YYREEE (reference sequence). CDR3 length: 14 amino acids. Trimming cost V 3 bases and J 7 bases; bases outside gene matches: 9. CDR3 protein: CASSSEDRVGGYTF. The CDR3 DNA reads as TGTGCCAGCAGCTCCGAAGACAGGGTCGGTGGCTACACCTTC.

The chain couples TRBV5-6 to TRBJ1-2, with 10 nucleotides matching TRBD1. V dropped 0 bases and J dropped 5; count of bases not matched to a gene: 4. The CDR3 extends over 15 amino acids. Germline assignment: CDR1 SGHDT and CDR2 YYEEEE. The CDR3 region has the DNA TGTGCCAGCAGCTTGGTGGGGGACAGGGGATATGGCTACACCTTC. It codes for CASSLVGDRGYGYTF.

V is TRBV4-1 and J is TRBJ2-1; 10 nucleotides match TRBD2. The CDR3 has 16 residues. Germline V gives CDR1 MGHRA, CDR2 YSYEKL. V gave up 4 bases and J gave up 9 bases; unmatched junction bases: 12. CDR3 nucleotide sequence: TGCGCCAGCAGCCCTCCCCGGGGACTAGCGTTTCGTGAGCAGTTCTTC. It is translated as CASSPPRGLAFREQFF.